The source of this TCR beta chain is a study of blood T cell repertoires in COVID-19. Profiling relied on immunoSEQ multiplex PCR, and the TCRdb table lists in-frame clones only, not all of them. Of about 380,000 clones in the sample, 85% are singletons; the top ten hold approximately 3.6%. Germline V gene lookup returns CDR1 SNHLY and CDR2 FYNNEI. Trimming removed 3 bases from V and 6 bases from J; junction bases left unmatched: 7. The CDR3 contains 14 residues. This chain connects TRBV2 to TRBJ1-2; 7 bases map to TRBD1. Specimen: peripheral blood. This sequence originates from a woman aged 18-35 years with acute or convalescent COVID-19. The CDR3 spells CASSDDRVVDGYTF. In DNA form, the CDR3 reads TGTGCCAGCAGTGACGACAGGGTCGTAGATGGCTACACCTTC.